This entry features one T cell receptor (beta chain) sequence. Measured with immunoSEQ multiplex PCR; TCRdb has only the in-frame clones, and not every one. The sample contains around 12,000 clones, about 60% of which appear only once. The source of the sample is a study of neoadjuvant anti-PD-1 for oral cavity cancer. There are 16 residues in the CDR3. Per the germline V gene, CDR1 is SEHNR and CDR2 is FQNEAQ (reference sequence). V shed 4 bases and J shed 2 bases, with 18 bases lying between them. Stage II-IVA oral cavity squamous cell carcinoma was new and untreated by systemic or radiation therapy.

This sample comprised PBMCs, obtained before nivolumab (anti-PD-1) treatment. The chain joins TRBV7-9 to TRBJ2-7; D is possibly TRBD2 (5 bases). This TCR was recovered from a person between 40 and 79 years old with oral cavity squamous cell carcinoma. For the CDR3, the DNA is TGTGCCAGCAGCTCCACCCCCCCGGGGTCCCCCTACGAGCAGTACTTC. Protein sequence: CASSSTPPGSPYEQYF.